The present T cell receptor (beta chain) was sequenced within a study of beta chain features in type 1 diabetes. V gave up 0 bases and J gave up 7 bases, with 7 bases separating them. The germline V gene has CDR1 SGHRS and CDR2 YFSETQ. This CDR3 region has 12 residues. Whole-study results and caveats: Type 1 diabetes patients showed a moderate but significant shortening of TCRB CDR3s in all four CD4+ subsets.

All of the isolated RNA was reverse transcribed, so expressed TCRB transcripts were sequenced. Sequencing was performed with immunoSEQ multiplex PCR; in TCRdb, only in-frame clones are kept and a portion is missing. Of roughly 150,000 clones listed, around 10% are singletons. This clone was seen only a few times. The antigen is undetermined. This TCR derives from a man younger than 35 in good health. The source material was central memory CD4+ T cells from blood. The J gene is TRBJ2-5, the V gene TRBV5-1, with D uncertain. CDR3 sequence reads: CASSLGPGTQYF. CDR3 nucleotide sequence: TGCGCCAGCAGCTTGGGCCCAGGGACCCAGTACTTC.